Included here is one T cell receptor beta chain sequence, with context. Its target is not known. Distinct nucleotide sequences in the sample also encode this CDR3. These data are taken from a study of shared clonotypes between healthy human individuals. Study outcomes and limitations: In four donors, around 5% of naive CD4 clonotypes appeared in common.

DNA at 200 ng, roughly 30,000 T cell genomes, went into sorted-subset replicate PCRs. Using immunoSEQ multiplex PCR, the repertoire was profiled, and TCRdb retains in-frame clones only, with some absent. The sample lists about 1.4 million clones, 96% seen once, with over 1% in the top ten. The V end was cut by 2 bases, the J end by 2 bases, with 3 bases between. Germline CDR1 is SEHNR and CDR2 is FQNEAQ (reference sequence). This CDR3 is 12 amino acids long. The sequence was obtained from a man younger than 45 in good health. The sample taken for sequencing was naive CD4+ T cells sorted from blood. The subset denotes: CD45RA+ positively selected. V and J are TRBV7-9 and TRBJ1-1; D gene unclear. CDR3 in amino acids: CASSLINTEAFF. CDR3 DNA sequence: TGTGCCAGCAGCTTAATTAACACTGAAGCTTTCTTT.